Each of the 29 T cell receptor beta chains below was sequenced from the same sample in a study of breast tumors, draining lymph nodes, adjacent tissues. Samples came from axillary lymph nodes draining the breast cancer. MiXCR, run by TCRdb on the multiplex PCR reads, gives a single entry per CDR3 protein. The data contain around 170,000 distinct CDR3 sequences, roughly a third of them singletons. The material sequenced was axillary lymph node tissue. These receptors were obtained from a female donor with breast cancer. Some clones in this sample may be carry-over from other donors' samples.

This clonotype has ten or more counts. The rearrangement uses TRBV7-8 and TRBJ2-3; unclear D gene. CDR3 length: 12 residues. Germline V lookup: CDR1 SGHVS, CDR2 FQNEAQ. Deletions cut 5 bases from V and 5 bases from J, with 8 bases between. CDR3 protein: CASSPTGDTQYF. The CDR3 bases are TGTGCCAGCAGCCCCACGGGAGATACGCAGTATTTT.

Points on this clonotype: This clone may be a read error of a much larger clone one base away. The CDR3 protein is CASSMGPWAGSSYEQYF. As DNA, the CDR3 is TGTGCCAGTAGTATGGGGCCCTGGGCGGGAAGCTCCTACGAGCAGTACTTC. The chain joins TRBV19 to TRBJ2-7; maybe TRBD2 (6 bases). The CDR3 consists of 17 residues. CDR1 and CDR2 from the germline V gene are LNHDA and SQIVND (reference sequence). The V gene lost 3 bases and the J gene lost 0 bases, with 18 bases spanning the gap.

This clonotype was recorded at least ten times. The genes are TRBV7-9 and TRBJ2-7; 9 bases align to TRBD1. CDR3 length: 14 residues. V shed 5 bases and J 2 bases; nucleotides not matched to a gene: 4. The V gene's germline CDR1 is SEHNR and CDR2 FQNEAQ (reference sequence). CDR3 nucleotides: TGTGCCAGCAGCCCAGGGACAGGGACCTACGAGCAGTACTTC. It codes for CASSPGTGTYEQYF.

Concerning this clonotype itself: This could be a read error, since a much larger clone is one nucleotide away. V gene TRBV9 combines with J gene TRBJ2-7, with D hard to call. Germline loops: CDR1 SGDLS, CDR2 YYNGEE. V lost 7 bases, J lost 3 bases, and 11 bases lay in between. CDR3 size: 12 residues. CDR3 region: CASGADLYEQYF. CDR3 DNA: TGTGCCAGCGGCGCGGACCTCTACGAGCAGTACTTC.

The genes are TRBV6-2 or TRBV6-3 and TRBJ2-7; D is uncertain. The ends were cut back, 5 bases at V and 1 base at J, with 9 bases in the middle. Germline V gene lookup returns CDR1 MNHEY and CDR2 SVGEGT. The CDR3 is 13 amino acids. Written as DNA, the CDR3 is TGTGCCAGCAGTCATAGGTTATCCTACGAGCAGTACTTC. Translation: CASSHRLSYEQYF.

At least ten counts were recorded for this clonotype. This rearrangement joins TRBV6-6 to TRBJ1-6; a weak D match, TRBD1 (6 bases). The CDR3 has 14 residues. V gave up 7 bases and J gave up 10 bases, with 17 bases separating them. In germline, CDR1 is MNHNY, CDR2 SVGAGI (reference sequence). The DNA for the CDR3 is TGTGCCAGCATCCAACCACAGGGTTGCTCACCCCTCCACTTT. This sequence encodes CASIQPQGCSPLHF.

This clonotype was seen repeatedly, ten times or more. The rearrangement uses TRBV29-1 and TRBJ2-2, with 8 bases matching TRBD1. Germline loops: CDR1 SQVTM, CDR2 ANQGSEA. V shed 4 bases and J 7 bases; nucleotides not matched to a gene: 8. CDR3 length equals 14 residues. The CDR3, as DNA: TGCAGCGTTGGGCAGGGGGCAAGTGGCGGGGAGCTGTTTTTT. The encoded protein is CSVGQGASGGELFF.

This clonotype was observed at least ten times. This chain connects TRBV7-6 to TRBJ2-7; D perhaps matches TRBD1 (5 bases). This CDR3 spans 14 amino acids. Trimming shortened V by 2 bases and J by 5 bases, and 13 bases separated the two germline ends. Germline CDR1 and CDR2: SGHVS and FNYEAQ. The CDR3 loop reads CASSLSQGSDEQYF. The DNA of the CDR3 is TGTGCCAGCAGCTTATCGCAGGGTTCCGACGAGCAGTACTTC.

As for this clonotype: No DNA is shown, since the ends of the CDR3 on it are uncertain; the CDR3 is the one TCRdb lists. J is TRBJ2-6 and V is TRBV7-3; the D call in the table, TRBD1, was not verified against the DNA. The CDR3 totals 14 residues, both ends included. The germline V gene encodes CDR1 SGHTA and CDR2 FQGTGA. CDR3 sequence: CASSAAREWLHLRF.

This clonotype was found many times. The chain carries TRBV11-2 and TRBJ2-7; TRBD1 aligns across 7 bases. The CDR3 sequence is 15 residues long. Looked up from germline, CDR1 is SGHAT and CDR2 is FQNNGV. Unmatched junction bases numbered 12, after V lost 4 bases and J lost 6 bases. Here the CDR3 reads CASSSLATGSLEQYF. The CDR3 DNA follows: TGTGCCAGCAGCTCGCTCGCGACAGGGAGTCTCGAGCAGTACTTC.

The chain employs TRBV6-5 and TRBJ1-2; possibly TRBD1 for D (6 bases). The CDR3 runs 14 residues. CDR1 and CDR2 (germline): MNHEY, SVGAGI. V was trimmed by 5 bases and J by 8 bases, leaving 18 bases between them. CDR3 protein: CASSPLGGAIGYTF. The CDR3 coding sequence is TGTGCCAGCAGTCCCCTAGGGGGGGCGATAGGCTACACCTTC.

This clonotype was seen only a few times. The chain is built from TRBV27 and TRBJ2-3; 12 bases map to TRBD1. Looked up from germline, CDR1 is MNHEY and CDR2 is SMNVEV (reference sequence). V was pared by 4 bases and J by 3 bases, with 5 bases of the junction left unmatched. The CDR3 is 16 amino acids. In DNA, the CDR3 is TGTGCCAGCAGTTCTCGGGACAGGGGGCTGACAGATACGCAGTATTTT. This translates into CASSSRDRGLTDTQYF.

With regard to this clonotype: The junction and the germline gene differ at one end; a read error may be behind it. The CDR3 loop is CASRPQTREKLSF. CDR3 in DNA: TGTGCCAGCAGACCGCAAACGAGGGAAAAACTGTCTTTT. This chain connects TRBV5-6 to TRBJ1-4, with no clear D. The CDR3 sequence is 13 residues long. The germline gives CDR1 SGHDT, CDR2 YYEEEE.

The chain uses TRBV28 and TRBJ2-3; 9 nucleotides line up with TRBD2. Looked up from germline, CDR1 is MDHEN and CDR2 is SYDVKM. CDR3 length: 14 residues. The V segment lost 5 bases and the J segment 1 base; nucleotides outside the gene matches: 1. CDR3 sequence (DNA): TGTGCCAGCAGTAGGACTAGCGGCACAGATACGCAGTATTTT. It yields the protein CASSRTSGTDTQYF.

In its sample, this clonotype was seen a few times. It may be a read error: a sequence one base away is much more abundant. CDR3 nucleotides: TGTGCCAGCAGCTTAGCGCAGGGGAGAAAATATGGCTACCCCTTC. Its translation is CASSLAQGRKYGYPF. The V and J genes are TRBV7-9 and TRBJ1-2; a possible D gene is TRBD1 (6 bases). This CDR3 is built from 15 residues. Per the germline V gene, CDR1 is SEHNR and CDR2 is FQNEAQ (reference sequence).

This clonotype was detected many times. The chain employs TRBV7-2 and TRBJ2-5; 12 nucleotides match TRBD2. CDR3 length: 15 amino acids. Looked up from germline, CDR1 is SGHTA and CDR2 is FQGNSA. Trimming at V came to 2 bases and at J to 5 bases, leaving 3 bases not matched to a gene. The CDR3 region has the DNA TGTGCCAGCAGCTTACGTCTAGCGGGAGGGGAGACCCAGTACTTC. This translates into CASSLRLAGGETQYF.

This clonotype has just a few counts. The genes are TRBV4-2 and TRBJ1-1; D call uncertain. Trimming took off 3 bases at V and 2 bases at J, with 10 bases between the two ends. Germline CDR1 LGHNA, CDR2 YNFKEQ. This CDR3 has 14 residues. DNA for the CDR3: TGTGCCAGCAGCCATAGGGCGGAAAACACTGAAGCTTTCTTT. Amino acid sequence: CASSHRAENTEAFF.

About this clonotype itself: A much bigger clone sits one base away, suggesting this may be a read error. The chain uses TRBV13 and TRBJ2-1; D not resolved. Germline V gene sequence: CDR1 PRHDT, CDR2 FYEKMQ (reference sequence). CDR3 length equals 15 residues. CDR3 coding DNA: TGTGCCAGCAGCTTTGGAGCTCTAACCTACAAGGAGCAGTTCTTC. Its translation is CASSFGALTYKEQFF.

This clonotype was recorded at least ten times. The chain links TRBV20-1 to TRBJ2-5; 7 bases are shared with TRBD2. The germline gives CDR1 DFQATT, CDR2 SNEGSKA (reference sequence). This CDR3 comprises 16 residues. The ends lost 6 bases at V and 7 bases at J; junction bases unmatched: 20. For the CDR3, the DNA is TGCAGTGCCATTACAATAACTAGCGAGATTCGGGGGACCCAGTACTTC. Translated, it gives CSAITITSEIRGTQYF.

This clonotype was counted ten times or more. The chain is built from TRBV20-1 and TRBJ1-3, with D perhaps matching TRBD1 (6 bases). In germline, CDR1 is DFQATT, CDR2 SNEGSKA (reference sequence). There are 14 residues in the CDR3. The V gene lost 1 base and the J gene lost 2 bases, with 9 bases spanning the gap. CDR3 nucleotide sequence: TGCAGTGCTAGAGTCGCAGGGGCTGGAAACACCATATATTTT. It codes for CSARVAGAGNTIYF.

This chain uses TRBV19 with TRBJ2-3; D remains unclear. The V gene's germline CDR1 is LNHDA and CDR2 SQIVND (reference sequence). V was clipped by 6 bases and J by 6 bases, with 13 bases between them. The CDR3 length is 13 residues. The CDR3 spells CASRGSHQDTQYF. CDR3 nucleotide sequence: TGTGCCAGTAGAGGCAGCCATCAGGATACGCAGTATTTT.

Of note for this clonotype: A read error is likely, as this CDR3 ends without the conserved phenylalanine or tryptophan. Because the CDR3's place on the DNA is in doubt, the DNA is left out and the CDR3 is given as listed by TCRdb. This chain joins TRBV4-1 and TRBJ1-4; the table's TRBD1 call for D was not verified on the DNA. Germline V CDR1 and CDR2: MGHRA, YSYEKL. The CDR3 sequence runs 13 residues, both termini included. This CDR3 reads CASSQGEGGGRLA.

The chain employs TRBV9 and TRBJ2-2; TRBD2 is a possible D gene (6 bases). The V end lost 0 bases, the J end lost 7 bases, and 10 bases lay between the germline ends. CDR3 length: 14 residues. Per the germline V gene, CDR1 is SGDLS and CDR2 is YYNGEE. The CDR3, as DNA: TGTGCCAGCAGCGTAGCCCGACTAGTCGGGGAGCTGTTTTTT. Residues: CASSVARLVGELFF.

This clonotype was observed at least ten times. The chain carries TRBV5-1 and TRBJ2-7; 8 bases fit TRBD2. CDR1 SGHRS and CDR2 YFSETQ come from the germline V gene. CDR3 length: 14 amino acids. With 3 bases clipped from V and 5 bases from J, the junction kept 7 bases outside the gene matches. This CDR3 is CASSSGGGANEQYF. In DNA form, the CDR3 reads TGCGCCAGCAGCTCCGGGGGGGGGGCCAACGAGCAGTACTTC.

The genes are TRBV20-1 and TRBJ1-6; 9 positions agree with TRBD1. The CDR3 covers 15 residues. With V trimmed by 0 bases and J by 7 bases, 4 bases remained unmatched. Germline V lookup: CDR1 DFQATT, CDR2 SNEGSKA (reference sequence). The DNA for the CDR3 is TGCAGTGCTAGAGATGGGGACAGGGACAATTCACCCCTCCACTTT. Its translation: CSARDGDRDNSPLHF.

The gene calls are TRBV25-1 and TRBJ1-1; D is unresolved. The CDR3 has 12 amino acids. V shed 5 bases and J shed 1 base, with 5 bases lying between them. Germline V CDR1 and CDR2: MGHDK, SYGVNS. The CDR3 protein is CASSNQNTEAFF. CDR3 sequence (DNA): TGTGCCAGCAGTAATCAGAACACTGAAGCTTTCTTT.

This clonotype appeared many times. V gene TRBV6-6 combines with J gene TRBJ2-3; TRBD2 matches at 13 bases. Trimming removed 9 bases from V and 6 bases from J; junction bases left unmatched: 3. Germline assignment: CDR1 MNHNY and CDR2 SVGAGI (reference sequence). The CDR3 has 13 residues. Written as DNA, the CDR3 is TGTGCCAGTGGGACTAGCGGGGACGATACGCAGTATTTT. This encodes CASGTSGDDTQYF.

The V call is TRBV11-3, the J call TRBJ2-4; D remains unclear. The CDR3 is made up of 17 amino acids. The V end was cut by 3 bases, the J end by 0 bases, with 15 bases between. CDR1 is SGHNT and CDR2 is YENEEA in the germline V gene. CDR3 in amino acids: CASSLGLSALAKNIQYF. The CDR3 nucleotides read TGTGCCAGCAGCTTGGGCCTTAGTGCGTTAGCCAAAAACATTCAGTACTTC.

This clonotype came up a few times. V is TRBV18 and J is TRBJ2-3; D is unresolved. The CDR3 is 16 residues long. Trimming left V 3 bases short and J 5 bases short, with 18 bases between. The germline gives CDR1 KGHSH, CDR2 LQKENI. The CDR3, as DNA: TGTGCCAGCTCACCGACGATCAGCGAAGAAGGAGATACGCAGTATTTT. It translates to CASSPTISEEGDTQYF.